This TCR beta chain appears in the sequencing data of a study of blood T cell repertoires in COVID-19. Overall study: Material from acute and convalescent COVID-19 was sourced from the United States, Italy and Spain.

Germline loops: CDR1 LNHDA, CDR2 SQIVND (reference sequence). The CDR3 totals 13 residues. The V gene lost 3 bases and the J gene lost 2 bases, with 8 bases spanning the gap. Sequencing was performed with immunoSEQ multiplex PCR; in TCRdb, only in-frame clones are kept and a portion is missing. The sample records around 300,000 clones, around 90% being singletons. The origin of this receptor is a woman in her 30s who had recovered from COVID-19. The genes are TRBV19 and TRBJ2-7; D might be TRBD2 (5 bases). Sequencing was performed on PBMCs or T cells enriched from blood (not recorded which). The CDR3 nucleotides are TGTGCCAGTAGTATCCTCGGGGCCTACGAGCAGTACTTC. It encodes CASSILGAYEQYF.